The following is a T cell receptor beta chain sequence with its context. Its antigen is not known. CDR1 and CDR2 (germline): MDHEN, SYDVKM. V was cut by 3 bases and J by 2 bases, with 9 bases left in between. The CDR3 length is 14 residues. This record belongs to a study of OX40 agonist ivuxolimab in advanced cancers. Background on the study: Ivuxolimab, an antibody acting as an agonist of OX40 (CD134), was used to treat patients. Partial responses were observed in three patients, of whom one had hepatocellular carcinoma and two had cutaneous melanoma. Study-level findings and limits: At 0.1 to 3.0 mg/kg, clonal expansion of CD4+ and CD8+ blood T cells had occurred by week 6.

Generated by immunoSEQ multiplex PCR, the TCRdb table keeps only in-frame clones and is missing some. The repertoire holds more than 75,000 clones, with around 84% as singletons. Patients were ineligible given autoimmune disease history or systemic immunosuppression. The receptor comes from an adult with an advanced solid tumor such as melanoma, head and neck, liver or kidney cancer. The sequenced sample was CD4+ or CD8+ T cells sorted from blood, obtained in a trial of the OX40 agonist ivuxolimab. This rearrangement joins TRBV28 to TRBJ2-3; tentative D call: TRBD2 (5 bases). The DNA of the CDR3 is TGTGCCAGCAGTTTCGGAGCGGCCACAGATACGCAGTATTTT. As protein: CASSFGAATDTQYF.